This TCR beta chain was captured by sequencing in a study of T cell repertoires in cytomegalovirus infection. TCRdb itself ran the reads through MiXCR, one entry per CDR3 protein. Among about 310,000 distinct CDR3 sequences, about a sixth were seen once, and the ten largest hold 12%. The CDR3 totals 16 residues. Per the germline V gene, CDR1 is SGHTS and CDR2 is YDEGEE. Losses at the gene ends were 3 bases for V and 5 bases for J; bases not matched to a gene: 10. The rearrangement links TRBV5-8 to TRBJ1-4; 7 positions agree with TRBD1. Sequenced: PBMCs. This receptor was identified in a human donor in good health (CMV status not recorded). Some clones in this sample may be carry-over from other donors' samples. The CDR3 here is CASSSGQDYSNEKLFF. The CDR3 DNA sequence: TGTGCCAGCAGCTCCGGACAGGATTATTCGAATGAAAAACTGTTTTTT.